This is a list of T cell receptor beta chains from one sample in a study of HIV-infected patients and healthy controls. TCRdb reprocessed the 5' RACE reads with MiXCR, giving one entry per CDR3 protein. The sample has 18,000 or so distinct CDR3 sequences, more than 10% seen once; the top ten hold around 10%. The sample taken for sequencing was blood. The receptors derive from an adult in good health. Both conserved end residues are part of each CDR3. D genes are given only for firm matches. The listing skips clone size in some rows; elsewhere it reads once, few, many or a size class.

>TRBV6-2/TRBV6-3|NA|16|many|TRBJ2-3
CASRLAGTKVTDTQYF
TGTGCCAGCCGCCTCGCCGGGACAAAAGTCACAGATACGCAGTATTTT
>TRBV24-1|NA|14|many|TRBJ2-3
CATSQRGSTDTQYF
TGTGCCACCAGTCAAAGGGGTAGCACAGATACGCAGTATTTT
>TRBV20-1|TRBD1|14|many|TRBJ1-2
CSASPGTVLYGYTF
TGCAGTGCTAGCCCCGGGACAGTTTTGTATGGCTACACCTTC
>TRBV2|NA|11|many|TRBJ2-7
CASSVDYEQYF
TGTGCCAGCAGTGTCGACTACGAACAGTACTTC
>TRBV7-3|NA|13|NA|TRBJ1-1
CASSYNRGEEAFF
TGTGCCAGCAGTTATAATCGCGGCGAGGAAGCTTTCTTT
>TRBV24-1|NA|14|many|TRBJ1-1
CATSESGTLKEAFF
TGTGCCACCAGTGAATCTGGGACACTAAAAGAAGCTTTCTTT
>TRBV19|NA|15|many|TRBJ1-2
CASNRQDWSAYGYTF
TGTGCCAGTAACCGACAGGACTGGAGTGCCTATGGCTACACCTTC
>TRBV20-1|NA|14|NA|TRBJ2-5
CSHLSRLPQETQYF
TGCAGTCACCTTAGCCGCCTACCCCAAGAGACCCAGTACTTC
>TRBV5-1|NA|13|medium-sized|TRBJ1-2
CASSLDGVYGYTF
TGCGCCAGCAGCTTGGATGGAGTTTATGGCTACACCTTC
>TRBV6-2/TRBV6-3|NA|15|NA|TRBJ2-1
CASKRAGDSYNEQFF
TGTGCCAGCAAAAGAGCCGGGGACTCCTACAATGAGCAGTTCTTC
>TRBV29-1|NA|17|NA|TRBJ1-1
CSSAGPGSAYMNTEAFF
TGCAGCTCTGCAGGACCCGGCAGTGCCTATATGAACACTGAAGCTTTCTTT
>TRBV28|NA|16|many|TRBJ1-1
CASSLWTAAKDTEAFF
TGTGCCAGCAGTTTATGGACAGCCGCTAAGGACACTGAAGCTTTCTTT
>TRBV6-1|NA|15|few|TRBJ2-7
CASHLGRVGSYEQYF
TGTGCCAGTCATCTGGGCAGGGTGGGTTCCTACGAGCAGTACTTC
>TRBV12-3/TRBV12-4|NA|12|many|TRBJ1-2
CASSPDTYGYTF
TGTGCCAGCAGCCCTGACACTTATGGCTACACCTTC
>TRBV12-3/TRBV12-4|NA|13|many|TRBJ2-4
CASSLGQQRSQYF
TGTGCCAGCAGTTTGGGCCAGCAAAGGAGTCAGTACTTC
>TRBV12-3/TRBV12-4|TRBD1|12|many|TRBJ1-2
CASSTGGEGYTF
TGTGCCAGCAGCACAGGGGGCGAGGGCTACACCTTC
>TRBV7-2|NA|13|many|TRBJ2-5
CASSSTNKETQYF
TGTGCCAGCAGCTCCACGAACAAAGAGACCCAGTACTTC
>TRBV19|NA|13|NA|TRBJ2-5
CASSIRQIGTQYF
TGTGCCAGTAGTATAAGACAGATCGGGACCCAGTACTTC
>TRBV7-9|TRBD1|12|medium-sized|TRBJ2-7
CASSLGDREQYF
TGTGCCAGCAGCTTAGGGGACAGGGAGCAGTACTTC
>TRBV7-2|NA|13|medium-sized|TRBJ1-1
CASRREIGAEAFF
TGTGCCAGCAGGCGCGAGATAGGCGCTGAAGCTTTCTTT
>TRBV5-4|NA|13|NA|TRBJ2-5
CASSLYEYKTQYF
TGTGCCAGCAGCTTGTATGAGTATAAGACCCAGTACTTC
>TRBV10-3|NA|13|many|TRBJ2-7
CAISRTTGYEQYF
TGTGCCATCAGTCGAACCACAGGTTACGAGCAGTACTTC
>TRBV27|NA|13|medium-sized|TRBJ1-2
CASSLSIFGGYTF
TGTGCCAGCAGTTTATCGATTTTTGGTGGCTACACCTTC
>TRBV4-3|NA|14|many|TRBJ2-7
CASSQDQGYDEQYF
TGCGCCAGCAGCCAAGATCAGGGATACGACGAGCAGTACTTC
>TRBV18|TRBD2|14|many|TRBJ2-5
CASSPRTSVETQYF
TGTGCCAGCTCACCAAGGACTAGCGTGGAGACCCAGTACTTC
>TRBV7-2|NA|13|few|TRBJ2-7
CASSFDTYYEQYF
TGTGCCAGCAGTTTTGACACCTACTACGAGCAGTACTTC
>TRBV30|TRBD1|15|NA|TRBJ1-2
CAWSFRTGGNYGYTF
TGTGCCTGGTCCTTCAGGACAGGGGGAAACTATGGCTACACCTTC
>TRBV5-1|TRBD1|16|NA|TRBJ1-1
CASSFRGQGGIAEAFF
TGCGCCAGCAGCTTTAGGGGACAGGGGGGAATCGCTGAAGCTTTCTTT
>TRBV29-1|NA|15|NA|TRBJ2-3
CSVEVRGSSTDTQYF
TGCAGCGTTGAAGTACGGGGTTCTAGCACAGATACGCAGTATTTT
>TRBV27|NA|15|many|TRBJ1-4
CASSLSSSTNEKLFF
TGTGCCAGCAGTTTATCGTCTTCAACTAATGAAAAACTGTTTTTT
>TRBV12-3/TRBV12-4|NA|14|few|TRBJ1-5
CASSPLGADQPQHF
TGTGCCAGCAGCCCCCTTGGGGCGGATCAGCCCCAGCATTTT
>TRBV7-2|NA|13|medium-sized|TRBJ2-7
CASSPLRGDEQYF
TGTGCCAGCAGTCCCTTAAGGGGCGACGAGCAGTACTTC
>TRBV6-2/TRBV6-3|TRBD1|15|many|TRBJ2-5
CASSSPTGGLETQYF
TGTGCCAGCAGTTCCCCGACAGGGGGCTTAGAGACCCAGTACTTC
>TRBV6-5|NA|15|many|TRBJ1-1
CASRGQGSGLTEAFF
TGTGCCAGCAGAGGCCAGGGGAGCGGGTTGACTGAAGCTTTCTTT
>TRBV5-4|NA|16|NA|TRBJ1-2
CASSLALGQGWYGYTF
TGTGCCAGCAGCTTGGCCCTCGGTCAGGGATGGTATGGCTACACCTTC
>TRBV5-1|TRBD2|15|many|TRBJ2-1
CASSFPPGGGNEQFF
TGCGCCAGCAGCTTCCCCCCCGGGGGGGGTAATGAGCAGTTCTTC
>TRBV7-2|NA|11|NA|TRBJ1-1
CASRWGEEAFF
TGTGCCAGCAGGTGGGGGGAAGAAGCTTTCTTT
>TRBV20-1|NA|13|NA|TRBJ2-2
CSARSYKTGELFF
TGCAGTGCTCGAAGCTACAAAACCGGGGAGCTGTTTTTT